The rows below give T cell receptor beta chains drawn from one sample of a study of tumor and adjacent non-tumor tissue in lung cancer. Via MiXCR, TCRdb re-called the multiplex PCR reads, giving one row per CDR3 protein. There are 75,000 to 95,000 distinct CDR3 sequences in the sample; about 77% occur only once, and 20% to 25% lies in the top ten. Material: distant non-tumor lung tissue. The receptor set was obtained from a woman between 50 and 59 years old with non-small cell lung cancer. Both conserved end residues are trimmed from each CDR3.

v_gene: TRBV11-2; j_gene: TRBJ2-3; CDR3aa: ATSETSGGITDTRY
v_gene: TRBV20-1; j_gene: TRBJ2-7; CDR3aa: SAQIAGAAYEQY
v_gene: TRBV4-2; j_gene: TRBJ2-3; CDR3aa: ATSHTSGGVIGRGTQY
v_gene: TRBV6-1; j_gene: TRBJ2-5; CDR3aa: ASSGPEVTQY
v_gene: TRBV7-2; j_gene: TRBJ2-7; CDR3aa: ASSLARGAYEQY
v_gene: TRBV20-1; j_gene: TRBJ2-1; CDR3aa: SAIMAGVPNEQF
v_gene: TRBV5-4; j_gene: TRBJ2-3; CDR3aa: ASSLGTQGPLGTQY
v_gene: TRBV12-5; j_gene: TRBJ2-7; CDR3aa: ASGPRTGEPYKQY
v_gene: TRBV6-6; j_gene: TRBJ1-6; CDR3aa: VSSRDRNSPLH
v_gene: TRBV12-3/TRBV12-4; j_gene: TRBJ2-5; CDR3aa: ASSLWYGSRQETQY
v_gene: TRBV6-1; j_gene: TRBJ1-5; CDR3aa: ASSEDGGQPRH
v_gene: TRBV28; j_gene: TRBJ2-1; CDR3aa: ARSLIVSYNEQF
v_gene: TRBV6-1; j_gene: TRBJ2-3; CDR3aa: ASNETLAGWRDMQY
v_gene: TRBV11-2; j_gene: TRBJ2-7; CDR3aa: PSSLVETGIEQY
v_gene: TRBV11-2; j_gene: TRBJ2-1; CDR3aa: ASSFVRERWNEQF
v_gene: TRBV29-1; j_gene: TRBJ2-1; CDR3aa: SVEDLEGWNSYNEEF
v_gene: TRBV10-3; j_gene: TRBJ2-5; CDR3aa: ATRRWLQETQY
v_gene: TRBV6-5; j_gene: TRBJ2-1; CDR3aa: VSSFKVLAGSNEQF
v_gene: TRBV5-5; j_gene: TRBJ2-3; CDR3aa: ASSYPHGLPTDTQY
v_gene: TRBV4-1; j_gene: TRBJ1-6; CDR3aa: ASSQAGNPYNSPLH
v_gene: TRBV29-1; j_gene: TRBJ1-1; CDR3aa: IFGGGQDYSEAF
v_gene: TRBV15; j_gene: TRBJ2-3; CDR3aa: ATSRDDRGASGTYLTDTQY
v_gene: TRBV11-2; j_gene: TRBJ1-5; CDR3aa: ANSFSYMDNQPQH
v_gene: TRBV29-1; j_gene: TRBJ2-5; CDR3aa: SGAWGRETQY
v_gene: TRBV9; j_gene: TRBJ2-2; CDR3aa: DSSVGGTLAGSGELF
v_gene: TRBV4-1; j_gene: TRBJ2-3; CDR3aa: ANSQLGQATDTQY
v_gene: TRBV12-3/TRBV12-4; j_gene: TRBJ2-2; CDR3aa: VSSLGTGTNIRELL
v_gene: TRBV6-1; j_gene: TRBJ2-3; CDR3aa: ASGWFGHNTDTQY
v_gene: TRBV4-1; j_gene: TRBJ1-1; CDR3aa: GSSQFAYTEAF
v_gene: TRBV6-1; j_gene: TRBJ2-3; CDR3aa: ASTGSTDTLY
v_gene: TRBV13; j_gene: TRBJ1-1; CDR3aa: ASGLRGHTEAF
v_gene: TRBV7-9; j_gene: TRBJ2-1; CDR3aa: ASTPLGDWDEQF
v_gene: TRBV10-3; j_gene: TRBJ2-4; CDR3aa: TTAKTSEARN
v_gene: TRBV6-5; j_gene: TRBJ2-7; CDR3aa: AGSRNYRGLESYKQY
v_gene: TRBV29-1; j_gene: TRBJ2-3; CDR3aa: SLRQSATQY
v_gene: TRBV6-5; j_gene: TRBJ1-5; CDR3aa: ASSYPNEGYQPQH
v_gene: TRBV20-1; j_gene: TRBJ2-3; CDR3aa: SARVVGLAEGTTDTQY
v_gene: TRBV28; j_gene: TRBJ2-5; CDR3aa: AASGQGPLEETQY
v_gene: TRBV12-3/TRBV12-4; j_gene: TRBJ1-2; CDR3aa: ATIPGNNYGYT
v_gene: TRBV12-1; j_gene: TRBJ1-4; CDR3aa: ASSWEQIPADEKLF